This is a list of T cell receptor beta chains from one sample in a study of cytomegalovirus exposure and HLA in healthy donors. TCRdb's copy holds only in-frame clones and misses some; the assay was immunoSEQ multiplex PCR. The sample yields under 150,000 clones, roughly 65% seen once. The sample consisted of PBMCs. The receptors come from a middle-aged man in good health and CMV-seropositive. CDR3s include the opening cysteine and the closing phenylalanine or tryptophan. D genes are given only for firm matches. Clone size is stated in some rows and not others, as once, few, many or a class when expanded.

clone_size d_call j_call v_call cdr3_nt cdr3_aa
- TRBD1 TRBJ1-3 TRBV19 TGTGCCAGTTGGACAGGGAGCGCTGGAAACACCATATATTTT CASWTGSAGNTIYF
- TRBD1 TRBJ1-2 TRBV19 TGTGCCAGTAAATCAGGACAGGGGTATGGCTACACCTTC CASKSGQGYGYTF
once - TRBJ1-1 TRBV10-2 TGCGCCAGCACCAAAGATGGGCCAGGGAAAGCTTTCTTT CASTKDGPGKAFF
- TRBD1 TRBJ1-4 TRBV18 TGTGCCAGCTCACTCACAGGGGAGTCGGGGGAAAAACTGTTTTTT CASSLTGESGEKLFF
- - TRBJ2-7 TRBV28 TGTGCCAGCAGTACTGGAGGTGGACTTTTTTACGAGCAGTACTTC CASSTGGGLFYEQYF
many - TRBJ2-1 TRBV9 TGTGCCAGCAGCCCGGACTCGAGCTCCTACAATGAGCAGTTCTTC CASSPDSSSYNEQFF
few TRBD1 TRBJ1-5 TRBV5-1 TGCGCCAGCAGCTTTTGGCATGTGGCAGGGGGGAATCAGCCCCAGCATTTT CASSFWHVAGGNQPQHF
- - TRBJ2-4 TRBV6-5 TGTGCCAGCACCCCCCCGGGGATGGACATTCAGTACTTC CASTPPGMDIQYF
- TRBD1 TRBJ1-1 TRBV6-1 TGTGCCAGCAGTGAGGGGCACAGGGGGCGGACTACTGAAGCTTTCTTT CASSEGHRGRTTEAFF
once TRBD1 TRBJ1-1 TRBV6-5 TGTGCCAGCAGTGGTTACAGGGGGCGGGGAGCTTTCTTT CASSGYRGRGAFF
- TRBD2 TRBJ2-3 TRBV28 TGTGCCAGCAGTTTGGGGCTAGCGGGACGGAGCACAGATACGCAGTATTTT CASSLGLAGRSTDTQYF
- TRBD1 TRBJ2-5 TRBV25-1 TGTGCCAGCAGTGTCCGAGGACAGGGCGGAGAGACCCAGTACTTC CASSVRGQGGETQYF
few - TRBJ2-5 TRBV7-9 TGTGCCAGCAGCTTGAGCGGAGAGACCCAGTACTTC CASSLSGETQYF
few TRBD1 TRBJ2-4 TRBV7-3 TGTGCCAGCAGCTTAATCGGACAGGGGATTGACATTCAGTACTTC CASSLIGQGIDIQYF
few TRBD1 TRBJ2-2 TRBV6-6 TGTGCCAGCAGCTCTACAGGGGGCGCGGACACCGGGGAGCTGTTTTTT CASSSTGGADTGELFF
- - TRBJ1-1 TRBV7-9 TGTGCCAGCAGCCCTCAGGGACAAGGGGTCGCTGAAGCTTTCTTT CASSPQGQGVAEAFF
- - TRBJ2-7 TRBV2 TGTGCCAGCAGTGAAGACGGGCGGGGTACCTACGAGCAGTACTTC CASSEDGRGTYEQYF
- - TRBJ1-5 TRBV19 TGTGCCAGTAGTATAGAACTGCAGCCCCAGCATTTT CASSIELQPQHF
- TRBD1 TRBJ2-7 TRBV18 TGTGCCAGCTCACCAGGGCCAGGGGGCCGTTACGAGCAGTACTTC CASSPGPGGRYEQYF
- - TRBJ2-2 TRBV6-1 TGTGCCAGCCGAGAAAGAGACACCGGGGAGCTGTTTTTT CASRERDTGELFF
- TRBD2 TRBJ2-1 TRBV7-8 TGTGCCAGCAGCCGAGCGGGACTAGCGGGATACAATGAGCAGTTCTTC CASSRAGLAGYNEQFF
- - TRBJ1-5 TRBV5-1 TGCGCCAGCAGCTTGGGGTTCGAGGGTCAGCCCCAGCATTTT CASSLGFEGQPQHF
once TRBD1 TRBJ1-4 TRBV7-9 TGTGCCAGCAGCCGGGGACAGGGGGCGGATGAAAAACTGTTTTTT CASSRGQGADEKLFF
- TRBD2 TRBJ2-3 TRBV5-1 TGCGCCAGCAGCCACATAGCGGGGGGGCTAACAGATACGCAGTATTTT CASSHIAGGLTDTQYF
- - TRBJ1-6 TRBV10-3 TGTGCCACGTCAGGGGACTCCTATAATTCACCCCTCCACTTT CATSGDSYNSPLHF
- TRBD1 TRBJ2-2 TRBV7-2 TGTGCCAGCAGCTTAGCGAGACAGGGAGATCACACCGGGGAGCTGTTTTTT CASSLARQGDHTGELFF
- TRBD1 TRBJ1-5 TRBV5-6 TGTGCCAGCAGCTTGGGCGGGACAGGGGGTAGCAATCAGCCCCAGCATTTT CASSLGGTGGSNQPQHF
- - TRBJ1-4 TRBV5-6 TGTGCCAGCAGCTGGGGGGGGGCGAATGAAAAACTGTTTTTT CASSWGGANEKLFF
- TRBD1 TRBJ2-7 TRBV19 TGTGCCAGTAGTATCAGACAGGGGGCGAGAGACGAGCAGTACTTC CASSIRQGARDEQYF
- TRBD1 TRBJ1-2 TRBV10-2 TGCGCCAGCAGTGAGCCGGACAGGGGGTTACATGGCTACACCTTC CASSEPDRGLHGYTF
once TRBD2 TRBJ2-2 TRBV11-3 TGTGCCAGCAGCAATCTAGCGGGAGCCGGGGAGCTGTTTTTT CASSNLAGAGELFF
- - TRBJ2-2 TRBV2 TGTGCCAGCCAGGCTAGCGGAAGGGGGGGGGAGCTGTTTTTT CASQASGRGGELFF
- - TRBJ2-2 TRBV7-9 TGTGCCAGCACCCCGACCGGGGAGCTGTTTTTT CASTPTGELFF
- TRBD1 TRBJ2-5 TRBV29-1 TGCAGCGTTGATACAACAGGGGCCCGGACCCAGTACTTC CSVDTTGARTQYF
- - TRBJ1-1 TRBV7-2 TGTGCCAGCAGCTTATCATACTCCGTAGAAGCTTTCTTT CASSLSYSVEAFF
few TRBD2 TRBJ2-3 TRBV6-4 TGTGCCAGCAGCCTTAGCGGGAAAGGGGATACGCAGTATTTT CASSLSGKGDTQYF
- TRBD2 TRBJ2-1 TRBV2 TGTGCCAGCAGTGTTCGGACTAGCGGGAGTCAGTTCTTC CASSVRTSGSQFF
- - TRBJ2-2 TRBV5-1 TGCGCCAGCAGCTTCGGCCTAGACTTGCGCGGGGAGCTGTTTTTT CASSFGLDLRGELFF
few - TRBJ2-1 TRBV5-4 TGTGCCAGCAGCTTGGAACAGGTCAGGTTCTTC CASSLEQVRFF
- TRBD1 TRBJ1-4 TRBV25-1 TGTGCCAGCAGTCAGGTACAGGGGAGGGAAAAACTGTTTTTT CASSQVQGREKLFF